Below are 10 T cell receptor beta chains sequenced from a single sample in a study of shared clonotypes between healthy human individuals. Profiling relied on immunoSEQ multiplex PCR, and the TCRdb table lists in-frame clones only, not all of them. The repertoire consists of around 500,000 clones, with 78% occurring once and the leading ten covering approximately 12%. Source material: PBMCs. Every receptor here comes from a woman aged 40 to 50 in good health. Some clones in this sample may be carry-over from other donors' samples.

The rearrangement links TRBV7-9 to TRBJ2-1; 9 bases map to TRBD2. From germline, CDR1 is SEHNR and CDR2 FQNEAQ (reference sequence). This CDR3 is built from 16 residues. Trimming cost V 5 bases and J 6 bases; bases outside gene matches: 11. The CDR3 is CASSPSGRRGGNEQFF. Here the CDR3 DNA reads TGTGCCAGCAGCCCGAGCGGGAGGAGGGGGGGCAATGAGCAGTTCTTC.

CDR3 sequence: CASKPTDRETYEQYF. Written as DNA, the CDR3 is TGTGCCAGCAAGCCCACGGACAGGGAGACCTACGAGCAGTACTTC. This chain joins TRBV2 and TRBJ2-7, with TRBD1 identical over 8 bases. CDR3 size: 15 residues. The germline V gene has CDR1 SNHLY and CDR2 FYNNEI. J lost 2 bases, V lost 7 bases, and 10 bases had no gene match.

Concerning this clone: A much more abundant neighbour one base away suggests this may be a read error. V and J are TRBV28 and TRBJ2-2; D gene uncertain. CDR1 is MDHEN, CDR2 SYDVKM, per germline. The CDR3 length is 12 residues. Between the trimmed V and J ends, which lost 7 bases and 2 bases, there was a span of 5 bases. The CDR3 bases are TGTGCCAGCACAGAAAACACCGGGGAGCTGTTTTTT. Its protein is CASTENTGELFF.

The V and J genes are TRBV19 and TRBJ2-7; TRBD2 matches at 13 bases. Unmatched junction bases numbered 4, after V lost 5 bases and J lost 0 bases. Germline CDR1 and CDR2: LNHDA and SQIVND (reference sequence). The CDR3 runs to 16 residues. CDR3 in DNA: TGTGCCAGTAGTCCGGGGACTAGCGGGACCTCCTACGAGCAGTACTTC. Encoded protein: CASSPGTSGTSYEQYF. The full variable domain, its missing parts supplied by reference TRBV19 and TRBJ2-7, is DGGITQSPKYLFRKEGQNVTLSCEQNLNHDAMYWYRQDPGQGLRLIYYSQIVNDFQKGDIAEGYSVSREKKESFPLTVTSAQKNPTAFYLCASSPGTSGTSYEQYFGPGTRLTVT.

This clone showed up just a few times. The CDR3 region is CASSLGGRADGELFF. The CDR3 nucleotides are TGTGCCAGCAGTTTAGGCGGGAGGGCCGACGGGGAGCTGTTTTTT. The J gene is TRBJ2-2, the V gene TRBV28; 9 nucleotides agree with TRBD2. The germline V gene encodes CDR1 MDHEN and CDR2 SYDVKM. With 2 bases clipped from V and 7 bases from J, the junction kept 5 bases outside the gene matches. The CDR3 sequence is 15 residues long.

Points on this clone: Other nucleotide sequences from this sample produce the same CDR3. The chain has TRBV30 and TRBJ1-5; D remains ambiguous. There are 13 residues in the CDR3. The V end was cut by 1 base, the J end by 1 base, with 5 bases between. Per the germline V gene, CDR1 is GTSNPN and CDR2 is SVGIG (reference sequence). The CDR3 nucleotides read TGTGCCTGGAGTGAGGACAGCAATCAGCCCCAGCATTTT. As protein: CAWSEDSNQPQHF.

The V call is TRBV5-1, the J call TRBJ2-6; the D is unclear. V shed 6 bases and J shed 0 bases, with 13 bases lying between them. This CDR3 is 16 amino acids long. Germline-derived CDR1 and CDR2 are SGHRS and YFSETQ. Here the CDR3 DNA reads TGCGCCAGCATATGGGCCCCGGGCTCTGGGGCCAACGTCCTGACTTTC. It specifies CASIWAPGSGANVLTF. Drawing the rest from reference TRBV5-1 and TRBJ2-6, the complete variable domain is KAGVTQTPRYLIKTRGQQVTLSCSPISGHRSVSWYQQTPGQGLQFLFEYFSETQRNKGNFPGRFSGRQFSNSRSEMNVSTLELGDSALYLCASIWAPGSGANVLTFGAGSRLTVL.

V usage is TRBV7-2 and J usage is TRBJ2-7; D not certain. Deletions cut 1 base from V and 2 bases from J, with 12 bases between. This CDR3 contains 15 residues. Germline V lookup: CDR1 SGHTA, CDR2 FQGNSA. The CDR3 region has the DNA TGTGCCAGCAGCTTAGACCCACTACCAACCTACGAGCAGTACTTC. This codes for CASSLDPLPTYEQYF.

The chain carries TRBV10-1 and TRBJ1-2, with a possible D match to TRBD1 (5 bases). The germline CDR1 and CDR2 sequences are WNHNN and SYGVQD (reference sequence). Trimming shortened V by 6 bases and J by 7 bases, and 24 bases separated the two germline ends. This CDR3 is built from 16 residues. CDR3 residues: CASRRGKRGGECGYTF. The CDR3 DNA reads as TGCGCCAGCAGGAGAGGGAAACGTGGGGGGGAGTGTGGCTACACCTTC.

The rearrangement uses TRBV19 and TRBJ2-3; D is unclear. This CDR3 region has 14 residues. Germline CDR1 and CDR2: LNHDA and SQIVND (reference sequence). Trimming removed 3 bases from V and 0 bases from J, with 7 bases in between. The CDR3 region has the DNA TGTGCCAGTAGTATGACGGCTAGCACAGATACGCAGTATTTT. It yields the protein CASSMTASTDTQYF.